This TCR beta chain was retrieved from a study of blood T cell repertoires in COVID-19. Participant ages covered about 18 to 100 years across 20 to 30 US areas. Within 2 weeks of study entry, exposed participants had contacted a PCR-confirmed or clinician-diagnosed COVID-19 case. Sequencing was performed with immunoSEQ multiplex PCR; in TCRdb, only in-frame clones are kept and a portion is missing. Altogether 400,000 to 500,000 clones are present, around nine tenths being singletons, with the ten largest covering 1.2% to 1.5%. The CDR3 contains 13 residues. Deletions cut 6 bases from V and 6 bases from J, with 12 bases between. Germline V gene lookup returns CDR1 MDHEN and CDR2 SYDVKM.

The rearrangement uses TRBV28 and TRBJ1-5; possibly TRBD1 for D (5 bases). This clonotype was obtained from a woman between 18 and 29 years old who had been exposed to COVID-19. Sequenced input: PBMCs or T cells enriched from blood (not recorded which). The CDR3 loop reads CASSLGHFQPQHF. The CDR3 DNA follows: TGTGCCAGCAGCCTAGGACACTTTCAGCCCCAGCATTTT. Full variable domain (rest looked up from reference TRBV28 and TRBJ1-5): DVKVTQSSRYLVKRTGEKVFLECVQDMDHENMFWYRQDPGLGLRLIYFSYDVKMKEKGDIPEGYSVSREKKERFSLILESASTNQTSMYLCASSLGHFQPQHFGDGTRLSIL.